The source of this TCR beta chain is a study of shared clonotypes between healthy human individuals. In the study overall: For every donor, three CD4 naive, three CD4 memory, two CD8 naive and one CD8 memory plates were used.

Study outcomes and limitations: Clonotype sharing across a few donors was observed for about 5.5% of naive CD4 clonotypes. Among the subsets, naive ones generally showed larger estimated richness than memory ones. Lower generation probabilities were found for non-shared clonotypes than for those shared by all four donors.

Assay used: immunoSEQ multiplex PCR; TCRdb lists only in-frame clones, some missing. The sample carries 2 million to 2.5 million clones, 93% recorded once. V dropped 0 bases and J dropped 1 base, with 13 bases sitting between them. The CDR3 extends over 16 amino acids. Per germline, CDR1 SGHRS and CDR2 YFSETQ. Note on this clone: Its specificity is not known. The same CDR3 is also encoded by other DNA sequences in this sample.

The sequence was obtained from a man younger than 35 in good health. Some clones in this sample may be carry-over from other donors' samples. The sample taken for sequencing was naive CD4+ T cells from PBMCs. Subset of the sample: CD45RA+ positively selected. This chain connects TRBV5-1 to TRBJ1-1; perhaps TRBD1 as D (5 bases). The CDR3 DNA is TGCGCCAGCAGCTTGGGCGGGGGAAGGGCGAACACTGAAGCTTTCTTT. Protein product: CASSLGGGRANTEAFF.